Sequencing of this T cell receptor (beta chain) was carried out in a study of shared clonotypes between healthy human individuals. CD45RA+ naive and CD45RA-negative memory subsets were separated from CD4+ cells. The V and J ends lost 2 bases and 4 bases respectively, with 16 bases between them. This CDR3 is built from 16 residues. Germline lookup yields CDR1 MNHEY and CDR2 SVGAGI. Notes on the study in general: The authors expected sequencing depth to affect clonotype sharing among donors.

The deep-level immunoSEQ assay was used. Evenly divided among several immunoSEQ plates was the genomic DNA of each subset. Sequencing used immunoSEQ multiplex PCR; TCRdb keeps in-frame clones, though not all of them. The data show some 2,000,000 clones, about 94% seen once. Turning to this clone: Antigen specificity is unknown.

The V gene is TRBV6-5, the J gene TRBJ2-3; the D gene is possibly TRBD1 (6 bases). Specimen: naive CD4+ T cells sorted from blood. Subset defined: CD45RA+ positively selected. The TCR was taken from a man between 18 and 35 years old in good health. CDR3 bases: TGTGCCAGCAGTTACGAGTCTACAGGGTGGGCAGATACGCAGTATTTT. It codes for CASSYESTGWADTQYF.